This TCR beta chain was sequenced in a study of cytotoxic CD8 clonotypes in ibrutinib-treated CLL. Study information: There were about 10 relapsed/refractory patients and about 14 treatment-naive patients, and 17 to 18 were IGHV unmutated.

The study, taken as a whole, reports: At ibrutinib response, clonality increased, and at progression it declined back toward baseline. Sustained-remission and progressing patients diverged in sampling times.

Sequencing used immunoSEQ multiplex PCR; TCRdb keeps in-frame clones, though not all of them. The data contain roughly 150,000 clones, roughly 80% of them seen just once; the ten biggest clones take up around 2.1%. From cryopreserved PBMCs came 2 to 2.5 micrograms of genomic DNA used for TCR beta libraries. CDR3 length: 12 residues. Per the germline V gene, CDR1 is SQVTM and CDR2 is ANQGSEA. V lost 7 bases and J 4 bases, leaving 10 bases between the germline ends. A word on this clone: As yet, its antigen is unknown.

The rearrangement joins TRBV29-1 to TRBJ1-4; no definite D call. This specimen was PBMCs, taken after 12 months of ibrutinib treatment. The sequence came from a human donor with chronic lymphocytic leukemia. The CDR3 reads CSAASYNEKLFF. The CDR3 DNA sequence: TGCAGCGCCGCAAGTTATAATGAAAAACTGTTTTTT.